This paragraph reports one TCR beta chain. Its target is not known. The CDR3 extends over 17 amino acids. This specimen belongs to a study of T cell responses to AZD1222 COVID-19 vaccine. Overall study findings and caveats: Spike was spanned by vaccine-associated CD4 TCRs, with dominance at 160-218 and 743-854.

Sequencing was performed with immunoSEQ multiplex PCR; in TCRdb, only in-frame clones are kept and a portion is missing. This sample has about 120,000 clones, with about 92% found just once. V and J are TRBV21-1 and TRBJ2-7; the DNA was not compared with TRBD1, the D call given in the table. TRBV21-1 has pseudogene status. The sample consisted of peripheral blood, taken on day 0 of AZD1222 vaccination. The receptor's source is an adult in good health. CDR3 amino acids: CASSKEHGQRGRYEQYF. Written as DNA, the CDR3 is TGTGCCAGCAGCAAAGAACATGGACAGCGCGGTCGGTACGAGCAGTACTTC.